The 10 T cell receptor beta chains given below trace back to one sample, sequenced in a study of blood T cell repertoires in COVID-19. Produced via immunoSEQ multiplex PCR; TCRdb's table is partial and in-frame only. The sample consists of 190,000 or so clones, 80% to 90% of them appearing once. Material: peripheral blood. Source of these receptors: a man aged 50 to 59 with active or convalescent COVID-19.

The chain has TRBV28 and TRBJ2-2; D is perhaps TRBD1 (5 bases). V shed 5 bases and J shed 3 bases, with 10 bases lying between them. The CDR3 extends over 14 amino acids. The germline V gene encodes CDR1 MDHEN and CDR2 SYDVKM. Here the CDR3 DNA reads TGTGCCAGCAGTCGAGACAGTTACACCGGGGAGCTGTTTTTT. Protein product: CASSRDSYTGELFF. Drawing the rest from reference TRBV28 and TRBJ2-2, the complete variable domain is DVKVTQSSRYLVKRTGEKVFLECVQDMDHENMFWYRQDPGLGLRLIYFSYDVKMKEKGDIPEGYSVSREKKERFSLILESASTNQTSMYLCASSRDSYTGELFFGEGSRLTVL.

The chain links TRBV27 to TRBJ2-5, with D possibly matching TRBD2 (5 bases). This CDR3 is built from 16 residues. The germline CDR1 and CDR2 sequences are MNHEY and SMNVEV (reference sequence). The V gene lost 2 bases and the J gene lost 4 bases, with 17 bases spanning the gap. The CDR3 DNA reads TGTGCCAGCAGTTTACTAGGGAGCAGCCAAGGAGAGACCCAGTACTTC. Residues: CASSLLGSSQGETQYF.

The chain has TRBV11-2 and TRBJ2-7; 10 nucleotides agree with TRBD1. CDR1 is SGHAT and CDR2 is FQNNGV in the germline V gene. The CDR3 contains 14 residues. Losses at the gene ends were 3 bases for V and 4 bases for J; bases not matched to a gene: 3. The CDR3 nucleotides read TGTGCCAGCAGCTTGGGACAGGGGACTTACGAGCAGTACTTC. Translated, it gives CASSLGQGTYEQYF.

CDR3 DNA sequence: TGTGCCAGCAGTTTACTAGCGGGGCGCTCGCGGGGGCAGTTCTTC. Its translation is CASSLLAGRSRGQFF. V usage is TRBV28 and J usage is TRBJ2-1, with 9 nucleotides matching TRBD2. J gave up 12 bases and V 2 bases, and 11 bases lay outside the gene matches. From germline, CDR1 is MDHEN and CDR2 SYDVKM. The CDR3 is made up of 15 amino acids.

This clone was seen just once. The J gene is TRBJ2-3, the V gene TRBV5-1; no reliable D call. This CDR3 has 13 residues. Deletions cut 3 bases from V and 0 bases from J, with 5 bases between. CDR1 is SGHRS and CDR2 is YFSETQ in the germline V gene. CDR3 in amino acids: CASSYYSTDTQYF. The CDR3 DNA sequence: TGCGCCAGCAGCTACTACAGCACAGATACGCAGTATTTT.

This chain joins TRBV3-1 (or the pseudogene TRBV3-2) and TRBJ1-1; weak D call: TRBD1 (5 bases). The V gene's germline CDR1 is LGHDT and CDR2 YNNKEL (reference sequence). Trimming removed 4 bases from V and 4 bases from J, with 13 bases in between. The CDR3 is 14 residues long. The CDR3 region has the DNA TGTGCCAGCAGCCCCACCCAGGGTAGCACTGAAGCTTTCTTT. This codes for CASSPTQGSTEAFF.

The J gene is TRBJ2-1, the V gene TRBV13; the match to TRBD2 covers 8 bases. The trim removed 2 bases at V and 11 bases at J, leaving 11 bases unmatched. This CDR3 contains 15 residues. CDR1 and CDR2 (germline): PRHDT, FYEKMQ (reference sequence). CDR3 amino acids: CASSLFRVSGTQQFF. The CDR3 DNA reads as TGTGCCAGCAGCTTATTTCGAGTTAGCGGGACTCAGCAGTTCTTC.

This chain uses TRBV18 with TRBJ2-5; unclear D gene. The length of the CDR3 is 14 residues. Trimming took 6 bases from V and 4 from J, leaving 15 bases between them. Germline CDR1 and CDR2: KGHSH and LQKENI. The chain's CDR3 is CASSTNNNRETQYF. DNA of the CDR3: TGTGCCAGCTCCACGAACAACAACCGAGAGACCCAGTACTTC.

The chain carries TRBV5-1 and TRBJ2-5; 10 nucleotides align to TRBD2. This CDR3 spans 17 amino acids. Germline CDR1 and CDR2: SGHRS and YFSETQ. V lost 0 bases to trimming and J lost 1 base; unmatched junction nucleotides: 6. The CDR3 sequence: CASSLGSSSGGQETQYF. Written as DNA, the CDR3 is TGCGCCAGCAGCTTGGGGAGTTCTAGCGGGGGCCAAGAGACCCAGTACTTC.

The chain recombines TRBV5-1 with TRBJ2-1; TRBD1 agrees at 11 bases. Germline lookup yields CDR1 SGHRS and CDR2 YFSETQ. V dropped 4 bases and J dropped 7; count of bases not matched to a gene: 4. This CDR3 region has 14 residues. The DNA of the CDR3 is TGCGCCAGCAGCAGGACAGGGGGCGTTAATGAGCAGTTCTTC. Its translation is CASSRTGGVNEQFF.